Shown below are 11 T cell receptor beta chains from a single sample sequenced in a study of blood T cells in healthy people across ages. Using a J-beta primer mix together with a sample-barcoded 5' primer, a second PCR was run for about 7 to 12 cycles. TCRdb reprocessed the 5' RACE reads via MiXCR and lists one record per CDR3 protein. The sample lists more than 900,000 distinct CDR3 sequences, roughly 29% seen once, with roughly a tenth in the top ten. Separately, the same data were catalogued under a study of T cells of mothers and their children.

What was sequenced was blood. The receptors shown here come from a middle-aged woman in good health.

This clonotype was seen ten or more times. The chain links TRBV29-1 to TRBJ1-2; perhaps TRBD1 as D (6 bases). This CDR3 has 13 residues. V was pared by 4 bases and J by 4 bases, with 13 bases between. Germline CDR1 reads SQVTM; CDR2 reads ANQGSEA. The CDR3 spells CSVAAGEAYGYTF. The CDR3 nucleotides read TGCAGCGTTGCGGCAGGGGAGGCCTATGGCTACACCTTC. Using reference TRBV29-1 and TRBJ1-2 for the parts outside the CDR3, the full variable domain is SAVISQKPSRDICQRGTSLTIQCQVDSQVTMMFWYRQQPGQSLTLIATANQGSEATYESGFVIDKFPISRPNLTFSTLTVSNMSPEDSSIYLCSVAAGEAYGYTFGSGTRLTVV.

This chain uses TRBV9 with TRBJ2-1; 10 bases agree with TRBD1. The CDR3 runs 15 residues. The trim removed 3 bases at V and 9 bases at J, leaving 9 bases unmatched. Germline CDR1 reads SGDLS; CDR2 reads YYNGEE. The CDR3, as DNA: TGTGCCAGCAGCGACCGACAGGGGGCTGCCGCTGAGCAGTTCTTC. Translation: CASSDRQGAAAEQFF.

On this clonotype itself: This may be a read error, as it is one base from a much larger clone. The CDR3 DNA follows: TGTGCCAGCAGTTTCTTGGACACCTCCTACGAGCAGTACTTC. Amino acids: CASSFLDTSYEQYF. The V call is TRBV28, the J call TRBJ2-7, with a tentative D call TRBD1 (5 bases). This CDR3 has 14 amino acids. The germline V gene encodes CDR1 MDHEN and CDR2 SYDVKM. The V and J ends lost 3 bases and 0 bases respectively, with 9 bases between them.

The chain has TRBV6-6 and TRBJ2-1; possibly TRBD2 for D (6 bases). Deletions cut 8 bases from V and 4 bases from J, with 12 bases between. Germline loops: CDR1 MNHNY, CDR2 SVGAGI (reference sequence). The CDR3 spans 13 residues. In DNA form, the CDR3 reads TGTGCCAGCGGGAGGACGGATTACAATGAGCAGTTCTTC. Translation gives CASGRTDYNEQFF.

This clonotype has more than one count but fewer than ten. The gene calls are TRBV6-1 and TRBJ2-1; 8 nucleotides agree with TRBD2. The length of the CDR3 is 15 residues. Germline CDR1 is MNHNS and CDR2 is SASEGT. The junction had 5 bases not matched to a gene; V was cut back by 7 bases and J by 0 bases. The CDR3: CASTKRGSSYNEQFF. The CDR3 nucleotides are TGTGCCAGCACGAAGCGGGGGAGCTCCTACAATGAGCAGTTCTTC.

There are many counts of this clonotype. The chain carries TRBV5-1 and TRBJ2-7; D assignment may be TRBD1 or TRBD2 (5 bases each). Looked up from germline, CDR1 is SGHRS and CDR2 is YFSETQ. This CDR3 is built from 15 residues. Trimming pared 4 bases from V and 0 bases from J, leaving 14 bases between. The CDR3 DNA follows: TGCGCCAGCAGCCAACGGGGCGGAAGCTCCTACGAGCAGTACTTC. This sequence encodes CASSQRGGSSYEQYF.

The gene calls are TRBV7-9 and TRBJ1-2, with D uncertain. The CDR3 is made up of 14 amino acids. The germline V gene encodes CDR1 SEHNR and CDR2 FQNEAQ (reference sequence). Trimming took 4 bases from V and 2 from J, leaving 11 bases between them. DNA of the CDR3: TGTGCCAGCAGCTCTCACAGTGTAAACTATGGCTACACCTTC. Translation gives CASSSHSVNYGYTF.

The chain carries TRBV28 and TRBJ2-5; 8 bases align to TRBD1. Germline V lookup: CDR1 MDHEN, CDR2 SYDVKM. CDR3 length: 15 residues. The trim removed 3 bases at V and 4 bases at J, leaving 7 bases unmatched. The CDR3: CASSFIQGAVETQYF. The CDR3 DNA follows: TGTGCCAGCAGTTTTATCCAGGGGGCTGTAGAGACCCAGTACTTC.

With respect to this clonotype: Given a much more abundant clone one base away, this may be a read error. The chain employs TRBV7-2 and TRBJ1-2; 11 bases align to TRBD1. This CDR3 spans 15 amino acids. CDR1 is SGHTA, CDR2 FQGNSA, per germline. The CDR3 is CASSQNPGTGGGHTF. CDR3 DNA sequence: TGTGCCAGCAGCCAGAACCCCGGGACAGGGGGTGGCCACACCTTC.

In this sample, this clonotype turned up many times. The CDR3 sequence is CASRIQDWGTEAFF. In DNA, the CDR3 is TGTGCCAGCAGAATACAAGACTGGGGCACTGAAGCTTTCTTT. The chain joins TRBV5-6 to TRBJ1-1; no clear D gene. This CDR3 spans 14 amino acids. Germline values: CDR1 SGHDT, CDR2 YYEEEE. Trimming removed 5 bases from V and 4 bases from J, with 15 bases in between.

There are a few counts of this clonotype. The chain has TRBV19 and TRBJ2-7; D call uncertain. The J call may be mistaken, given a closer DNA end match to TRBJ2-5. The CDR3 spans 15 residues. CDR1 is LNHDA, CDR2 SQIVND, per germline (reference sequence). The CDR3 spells CASSIGIFMGETQYF. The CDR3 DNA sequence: TGTGCCAGTAGTATTGGCATCTTCATGGGGGAGACCCAGTACTTC.